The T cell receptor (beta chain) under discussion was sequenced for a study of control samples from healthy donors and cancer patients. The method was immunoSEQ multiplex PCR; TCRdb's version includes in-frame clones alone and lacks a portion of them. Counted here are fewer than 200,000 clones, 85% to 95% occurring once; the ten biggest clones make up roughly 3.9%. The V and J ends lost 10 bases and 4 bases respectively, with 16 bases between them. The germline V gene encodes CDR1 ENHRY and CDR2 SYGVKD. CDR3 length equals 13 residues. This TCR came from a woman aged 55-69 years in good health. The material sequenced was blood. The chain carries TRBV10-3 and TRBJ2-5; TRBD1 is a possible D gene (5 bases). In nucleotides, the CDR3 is TGTGCCACGAAAGGCTCCGACAGAGAGACCCAGTACTTC. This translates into CATKGSDRETQYF.